The rows below give T cell receptor beta chains drawn from one sample of a study of blood T cell repertoires in COVID-19. Measured with immunoSEQ multiplex PCR; TCRdb has only the in-frame clones, and not every one. The sample has about 120,000 clones; 82% are singletons. What was sequenced was peripheral blood. These receptors originate from a human donor in a cohort sampled during active COVID-19. CDR3s include the opening cysteine and the closing phenylalanine or tryptophan. D genes are given only for firm matches. Where a row states a size, it is once, few, many or the class of an expanded clone; other rows omit it.

TRBD1	TRBV10-2	NA	TRBJ2-7	CASSRDRAYEQYF	TGCGCCAGCAGCCGGGACAGGGCCTACGAGCAGTACTTC
NA	TRBV6-2/TRBV6-3	NA	TRBJ2-3	CASSGDITNTDTQYF	TGTGCCAGCAGTGGGGACATAACTAACACAGATACGCAGTATTTT
NA	TRBV10-1	NA	TRBJ1-4	CASSETPEGEKLFF	TGCGCCAGCAGTGAGACTCCGGAGGGCGAAAAACTGTTTTTT
NA	TRBV12-3/TRBV12-4	NA	TRBJ2-7	CASSRDTAYEQYF	TGTGCCAGCAGCCGGGACACAGCCTACGAGCAGTACTTC
TRBD2	TRBV19	NA	TRBJ2-5	CASSQSGARGTQYF	TGTGCCAGTAGCCAAAGCGGGGCCCGGGGGACCCAGTACTTC
NA	TRBV7-8	NA	TRBJ1-4	CASSREPTNEKLFF	TGTGCCAGCAGTCGGGAGCCAACTAATGAAAAACTGTTTTTT
TRBD1	TRBV6-5	NA	TRBJ2-4	CASSGTGGAKNIQYF	TGTGCCAGCAGCGGAACAGGGGGGGCCAAAAACATTCAGTACTTC
TRBD1	TRBV6-5	NA	TRBJ1-2	CASSYEGASYGYTF	TGTGCCAGCAGTTACGAGGGGGCTAGCTATGGCTACACCTTC
NA	TRBV7-2	NA	TRBJ1-2	CASSLAGGNYGYTF	TGTGCCAGCAGCTTAGCGGGGGGAAACTATGGCTACACCTTC
TRBD1	TRBV5-4	NA	TRBJ2-4	CASSPGTGSRIGAKNIQYF	TGTGCCAGCAGCCCCGGGACAGGATCAAGAATCGGGGCCAAAAACATTCAGTACTTC
TRBD1	TRBV29-1	NA	TRBJ2-7	CSAGQGANEQYF	TGCAGCGCTGGACAGGGGGCTAACGAGCAGTACTTC
TRBD2	TRBV5-1	NA	TRBJ2-3	CASSQGTSGDTDTQYF	TGCGCCAGCAGCCAAGGGACTAGCGGAGACACAGATACGCAGTATTTT
TRBD1	TRBV2	many	TRBJ2-5	CASSRDRGEKTQYF	TGTGCCAGCAGCCGGGACAGGGGTGAGAAGACCCAGTACTTC
TRBD2	TRBV9	once	TRBJ2-5	CASSPGLAGGPGETQYF	TGTGCCAGCAGCCCCGGACTAGCGGGGGGGCCCGGGGAGACCCAGTACTTC
NA	TRBV12-5	NA	TRBJ2-7	CASALGSTYEQYF	TGTGCTAGTGCCCTAGGGAGCACCTACGAGCAGTACTTC
NA	TRBV3-1/TRBV3-2	NA	TRBJ2-1	CASSLVLGADEQFF	TGTGCCAGCAGCCTAGTTTTGGGGGCCGATGAGCAGTTCTTC
NA	TRBV3-1/TRBV3-2	NA	TRBJ2-7	CASSLYYFSYEQYF	TGTGCCAGCAGCCTCTACTATTTCTCCTACGAGCAGTACTTC
TRBD2	TRBV27	NA	TRBJ2-7	CASRRISGGSYEQYF	TGTGCCAGCAGGCGAATAAGCGGGGGGTCCTACGAGCAGTACTTC
TRBD1	TRBV5-6	NA	TRBJ1-1	CASSFGTVFTEAFF	TGTGCCAGCAGCTTCGGGACAGTTTTCACTGAAGCTTTCTTT
NA	TRBV7-2	NA	TRBJ2-4	CASSLTTGTLAKNIQYF	TGTGCCAGCAGCCTAACGACAGGAACATTAGCCAAAAACATTCAGTACTTC
TRBD1	TRBV28	once	TRBJ1-2	CASSSTGGYGYTF	TGTGCCAGCAGCTCTACAGGGGGGTATGGCTACACCTTC
TRBD2	TRBV5-1	NA	TRBJ2-3	CASLNTGGDTDTQYF	TGCGCCAGCCTCAACACCGGGGGGGACACAGATACGCAGTATTTT
TRBD2	TRBV3-1/TRBV3-2	NA	TRBJ2-3	CASSRTSGGAVSTDTQYF	TGTGCCAGCAGTCGGACTAGCGGGGGGGCCGTGTCAACAGATACGCAGTATTTT
TRBD2	TRBV6-5	NA	TRBJ2-7	CASSPSGRDYEQYF	TGTGCCAGCAGTCCTAGCGGGCGAGACTACGAGCAGTACTTC
TRBD1	TRBV12-3/TRBV12-4	few	TRBJ1-2	CASSPHRGGYTF	TGTGCCAGCAGTCCTCACAGGGGGGGCTACACCTTC
TRBD2	TRBV19	NA	TRBJ2-2	CASRTQGWLAGATGELFF	TGTGCCAGTAGGACCCAGGGATGGCTAGCGGGGGCAACCGGGGAGCTGTTTTTT
TRBD1	TRBV5-1	once	TRBJ2-5	CASSLAAGGAETQYF	TGCGCCAGCAGCTTGGCCGCAGGGGGAGCAGAGACCCAGTACTTC
NA	TRBV7-9	NA	TRBJ2-3	CASSAPGWADTQYF	TGTGCCAGCAGCGCACCAGGATGGGCGGATACGCAGTATTTT
TRBD1	TRBV5-1	NA	TRBJ2-3	CASSLTGGGTDTQYF	TGCGCCAGCAGCTTGACAGGGGGTGGCACAGATACGCAGTATTTT
TRBD2	TRBV5-1	NA	TRBJ2-3	CASSFSGGPPSSTDTQYF	TGCGCCAGCAGCTTTAGCGGGGGGCCACCCTCTAGCACAGATACGCAGTATTTT
NA	TRBV7-2	NA	TRBJ2-3	CASSLSRGTLTDTQYF	TGTGCCAGCAGCTTATCCCGGGGGACCCTAACAGATACGCAGTATTTT
NA	TRBV5-1	NA	TRBJ1-1	CASSPGLNTEAFF	TGCGCCAGCAGCCCAGGGCTGAACACTGAAGCTTTCTTT
TRBD1	TRBV19	once	TRBJ1-6	CASSGGQKSNSPLHF	TGTGCCAGTAGTGGGGGACAGAAGAGCAATTCACCCCTCCACTTT
TRBD1	TRBV5-1	NA	TRBJ2-5	CASSLGNRGETQYF	TGCGCCAGCAGCTTGGGCAACAGGGGTGAGACCCAGTACTTC
NA	TRBV30	NA	TRBJ2-2	CAWNTGSTGELFF	TGTGCCTGGAATACAGGGAGCACCGGGGAGCTGTTTTTT
NA	TRBV19	NA	TRBJ2-3	CASTPARGTADTQYF	TGTGCCAGTACCCCGGCACGGGGGACCGCAGATACGCAGTATTTT
TRBD2	TRBV27	few	TRBJ2-3	CASSFGRGIDTQYF	TGTGCCAGCAGTTTTGGGCGGGGGATAGATACGCAGTATTTT
NA	TRBV2	NA	TRBJ2-3	CASRGSPPETDTQYF	TGTGCCAGCAGGGGGAGCCCTCCGGAGACAGATACGCAGTATTTT
NA	TRBV19	once	TRBJ2-5	CASSRDFETQYF	TGTGCCAGTAGTAGGGACTTCGAGACCCAGTACTTC
NA	TRBV19	NA	TRBJ1-3	CASSSSTGANTIYF	TGTGCCAGTAGTTCCTCGACGGGTGCAAACACCATATATTTT
TRBD1	TRBV28	NA	TRBJ2-5	CASSSTGVGETQYF	TGTGCCAGCAGTTCTACAGGGGTCGGGGAGACCCAGTACTTC
TRBD1	TRBV2	once	TRBJ2-7	CASSGFSGQGSYEQYF	TGTGCCAGCAGTGGTTTTTCGGGACAGGGCTCCTACGAGCAGTACTTC
TRBD1	TRBV2	NA	TRBJ2-4	CASKPGTGGYIQYF	TGTGCCAGCAAACCCGGGACAGGAGGCTACATTCAGTACTTC
NA	TRBV4-3	once	TRBJ1-2	CASSQVGGGAGYGYTF	TGCGCCAGCAGCCAAGTAGGTGGGGGCGCGGGCTATGGCTACACCTTC
NA	TRBV11-2	NA	TRBJ1-5	CASSLQGNSNQPQHF	TGTGCCAGCAGCTTACAGGGGAACAGCAATCAGCCCCAGCATTTT
NA	TRBV3-1/TRBV3-2	NA	TRBJ1-2	CASSQFANYGYTF	TGTGCCAGCAGCCAATTCGCTAACTATGGCTACACCTTC
NA	TRBV11-2	NA	TRBJ2-7	CASSLHNEQYF	TGTGCCAGCAGCTTACACAACGAGCAGTACTTC
NA	TRBV16	NA	TRBJ2-7	CASANLGEHEQYF	TGTGCCAGCGCCAATCTTGGAGAGCACGAGCAGTACTTC
NA	TRBV29-1	few	TRBJ1-2	CSAETGVSRGYTF	TGCAGCGCCGAGACAGGAGTTTCTAGAGGCTACACCTTC
TRBD2	TRBV7-8	NA	TRBJ2-1	CASSWPLSGGALNEQFF	TGTGCCAGCAGCTGGCCCCTTAGCGGGGGGGCCCTCAATGAGCAGTTCTTC
TRBD2	TRBV4-3	NA	TRBJ2-7	CASSQELAGVLEQYF	TGCGCCAGCAGCCAGGAATTAGCGGGGGTACTCGAGCAGTACTTC
NA	TRBV5-6	NA	TRBJ2-3	CASRLTLAGSTDTQYF	TGTGCCAGCAGACTAACTTTGGCAGGGAGCACAGATACGCAGTATTTT